The source of this TCR beta chain is a study of blood T cells in healthy people across ages. Sample-barcoded 5' priming and a J-beta primer mix drove a second PCR of roughly 6 to 12 cycles. TCRdb reprocessed the 5' RACE reads via MiXCR and lists one record per CDR3 protein. The repertoire holds 450,000 to 650,000 distinct CDR3 sequences, with around 24% as singletons. The table lists this clonotype with many counts. This sample was also put to use in a study of T cells of mothers and their children. That investigation notes: Roughly 2.7 million TCR beta reads per child versus over 8.5 million per mother.

The sequence came from a boy aged 10-17 years in good health. The sample comprised blood.

CDR3 loop: CASSPLEGSPLHF. The CDR3 DNA sequence: TGTGCCAGCAGCCCACTTGAAGGTTCACCCCTCCACTTT. The gene calls are TRBV7-2 and TRBJ1-6; D not resolved. Germline V gene lookup returns CDR1 SGHTA and CDR2 FQGNSA. V gave up 5 bases and J gave up 9 bases, with 11 bases separating them. The CDR3 is 13 amino acids. The variable domain in full, completed from reference TRBV7-2 and TRBJ1-6, reads GAGVSQSPSNKVTEKGKDVELRCDPISGHTALYWYRQSLGQGLEFLIYFQGNSAPDKSGLPSDRFSAERTGGSVSTLTIQRTQQEDSAVYLCASSPLEGSPLHFGNGTRLTVT.